The 28 T cell receptor beta chains reported below all come from one sample, sequenced in a study of T cell repertoires in cytomegalovirus infection. TCRdb analysed the reads with MiXCR anew, one entry per CDR3 protein. The table records approximately 470,000 distinct CDR3 sequences, about 42% of them present only once. For these receptors, no antigen is known. The starting material was cultured PBMCs, obtained from culture after CMV antigen stimulation. These receptors came from a human donor in good health (CMV status not recorded). Some clones in this sample may be carry-over from other donors' samples.

This chain links TRBV6-1 with TRBJ2-7; D may be TRBD1 (6 bases). Between the trimmed V and J ends, which lost 6 bases and 4 bases, there was a span of 13 bases. CDR3 length: 13 amino acids. The germline V gene encodes CDR1 MNHNS and CDR2 SASEGT. This CDR3 reads CASRNRVLYEQYF. The CDR3 region has the DNA TGTGCCAGCAGAAACAGGGTTCTGTACGAGCAGTACTTC.

This chain links TRBV7-6 with TRBJ1-5; tentative D call: TRBD1 (6 bases). Germline CDR1 reads SGHVS; CDR2 reads FNYEAQ. V shed 1 base and J shed 2 bases, with 12 bases lying between them. The CDR3 length is 16 residues. CDR3 sequence reads: CASSLGGGSGNQPQHF. CDR3 in DNA: TGTGCCAGCAGCTTAGGGGGGGGCTCTGGCAATCAGCCCCAGCATTTT.

This clonotype was observed a handful of times. This rearrangement joins TRBV6-2 or TRBV6-3 to TRBJ2-1; 9 bases fit TRBD2. Germline lookup yields CDR1 MNHEY and CDR2 SVGEGT. The CDR3 runs to 16 residues. The ends lost 7 bases at V and 6 bases at J; junction bases unmatched: 13. CDR3: CASTTAMAGGANEQFF. CDR3 nucleotide sequence: TGTGCCAGCACCACGGCGATGGCGGGGGGGGCCAATGAGCAGTTCTTC.

This chain links TRBV6-1 with TRBJ2-3; 14 bases agree with TRBD2. The CDR3 is 21 residues long. Germline values: CDR1 MNHNS, CDR2 SASEGT. V was pared by 5 bases and J by 3 bases, with 19 bases of the junction left unmatched. DNA of the CDR3: TGTGCCAGCAGTAAGGGACTAGCGGGAGTGATTTCGGGGGTGTCAACAGATACGCAGTATTTT. It specifies CASSKGLAGVISGVSTDTQYF.

This chain links TRBV12-3 or TRBV12-4 with TRBJ1-1, with a tentative D call TRBD1 (6 bases). The CDR3 contains 13 residues. Trimming shortened V by 5 bases and J by 8 bases, and 15 bases separated the two germline ends. The CDR3 region is CASSKKTGAEAFF. The CDR3 DNA reads TGTGCCAGCAGTAAAAAGACAGGAGCCGAAGCTTTCTTT.

Only a few counts were recorded for this clonotype. The CDR3 loop reads CASSVLQVWDYGYTF. CDR3 bases: TGTGCCAGCAGCGTACTACAAGTTTGGGACTATGGCTACACCTTC. J is TRBJ1-2 and V is TRBV7-6; D not certain. The CDR3 is 15 residues long. The V and J ends lost 5 bases and 3 bases respectively, with 16 bases between them. Per germline, CDR1 SGHVS and CDR2 FNYEAQ.

V and J are TRBV7-6 and TRBJ1-1; a possible D gene is TRBD1 (5 bases). The CDR3 contains 13 residues. V dropped 7 bases and J dropped 6 bases, with 15 bases sitting between them. Germline CDR1 reads SGHVS; CDR2 reads FNYEAQ. CDR3: CASTPPLGPEAFF. The CDR3 DNA is TGTGCCAGCACCCCTCCGTTGGGGCCTGAAGCTTTCTTT.

The rearrangement uses TRBV11-2 and TRBJ2-3; D unclear. Germline V lookup: CDR1 SGHAT, CDR2 FQNNGV. V lost 1 base, J lost 3 bases, and 5 bases lay in between. The CDR3 has 13 residues. The CDR3 loop is CASSLGWTDTQYF. CDR3 DNA: TGTGCCAGCAGCTTAGGATGGACAGATACGCAGTATTTT.

This clonotype was seen once. The V gene is TRBV20-1, the J gene TRBJ1-1, with D possibly being TRBD1 (5 bases). This CDR3 spans 11 amino acids. Trimming left V 3 bases short and J 10 bases short, with 12 bases between. Germline values: CDR1 DFQATT, CDR2 SNEGSKA (reference sequence). Written as DNA, the CDR3 is TGCAGTGCTAGTAGGACAAAGGGAGCTTTCTTT. Encoded protein: CSASRTKGAFF.

This chain links TRBV4-3 with TRBJ1-5; the D is unclear. Per the germline V gene, CDR1 is LGHNA and CDR2 is YSLEER. V was pared by 0 bases and J by 4 bases, with 7 bases between. The CDR3 has 14 residues. The CDR3 protein is CASSQDLVNQPQHF. CDR3 nucleotides: TGCGCCAGCAGCCAAGATCTAGTAAATCAGCCCCAGCATTTT.

This clonotype was recorded only once. V usage is TRBV2 and J usage is TRBJ1-1, with no clear D. Germline V gene sequence: CDR1 SNHLY, CDR2 FYNNEI. Trimming stripped 6 bases from V and 10 bases from J, with 12 bases between. This CDR3 has 11 residues. The chain's CDR3 is CASRWAKGAFF. CDR3 sequence (DNA): TGTGCCAGCAGATGGGCCAAGGGAGCTTTCTTT.

The genes are TRBV6-1 and TRBJ2-1; TRBD2 aligns across 12 bases. V was clipped by 5 bases and J by 3 bases; unmatched bases: 2. CDR3 length equals 15 residues. The germline gives CDR1 MNHNS, CDR2 SASEGT. CDR3 bases: TGTGCCAGCAGTCGGACTAGCGGGATCTACAATGAGCAGTTCTTC. Translating it yields CASSRTSGIYNEQFF.

The J gene is TRBJ1-5, the V gene TRBV7-9, with D perhaps TRBD1 (6 bases). CDR3 size: 15 residues. Germline V lookup: CDR1 SEHNR, CDR2 FQNEAQ (reference sequence). V lost 4 bases to trimming and J lost 3 bases, with 13 bases between them. This CDR3 is CASSSYRDHNQPQHF. The CDR3, as DNA: TGTGCCAGCAGCTCCTACAGGGACCACAATCAGCCCCAGCATTTT. Together with reference TRBV7-9 and TRBJ1-5, the CDR3 gives the full variable domain: DTGVSQNPRHKITKRGQNVTFRCDPISEHNRLYWYRQTLGQGPEFLTYFQNEAQLEKSRLLSDRFSAERPKGSFSTLEIQRTEQGDSAMYLCASSSYRDHNQPQHFGDGTRLSIL.

A few counts support this clonotype. The chain couples TRBV12-3 or TRBV12-4 to TRBJ1-5; TRBD1 agrees at 9 bases. The CDR3 is made up of 17 amino acids. The trim removed 3 bases at V and 1 base at J, leaving 7 bases unmatched. The CDR3 spells CASSFGTGYRSNQPQHF. DNA of the CDR3: TGTGCCAGCAGTTTTGGGACAGGGTACAGGAGCAATCAGCCCCAGCATTTT.

This clonotype was counted a few times. V usage is TRBV4-1 and J usage is TRBJ2-3; unclear D gene. Germline V gives CDR1 MGHRA, CDR2 YSYEKL. The CDR3 sequence is 15 residues long. V was shortened by 1 base and J by 2 bases, with 10 bases between the two germline ends. The CDR3 loop reads CASSQVSKATDTQYF. CDR3 coding DNA: TGCGCCAGCAGCCAAGTTTCGAAAGCCACAGATACGCAGTATTTT.

The table lists this clonotype with a few counts. This chain links TRBV6-5 with TRBJ2-3; 14 bases agree with TRBD2. The CDR3 contains 18 residues. The germline CDR1 and CDR2 sequences are MNHEY and SVGAGI. The J segment lost 5 bases and the V segment lost 2 bases, leaving 9 bases of the junction unmatched. The DNA of the CDR3 is TGTGCCAGCAGTTACAGGGCCTGGGGACTAGCGGGAGTAGATACGCAGTATTTT. Protein product: CASSYRAWGLAGVDTQYF.

V usage is TRBV19 and J usage is TRBJ2-5; D is ambiguous. Germline-derived CDR1 and CDR2 are LNHDA and SQIVND (reference sequence). Trimming shortened V by 3 bases and J by 1 base, and 6 bases separated the two germline ends. This CDR3 spans 13 amino acids. Here the CDR3 reads CASSIPGQETQYF. CDR3 sequence (DNA): TGTGCCAGTAGTATCCCTGGCCAAGAGACCCAGTACTTC.

This clonotype showed up many times. The V gene is TRBV7-2, the J gene TRBJ1-2; TRBD1 might be the D (5 bases). The CDR3 has 15 residues. The germline V gene encodes CDR1 SGHTA and CDR2 FQGNSA. V lost 0 bases and J lost 3, with 11 bases in between. CDR3 protein: CASSLAGRGDYGYTF. The CDR3, as DNA: TGTGCCAGCAGCTTAGCCGGGAGGGGTGACTATGGCTACACCTTC.

There are a few counts of this clonotype. V and J are TRBV19 and TRBJ1-5, with D perhaps matching TRBD1 (5 bases). The CDR3 totals 12 residues. V lost 7 bases, J lost 5 bases, and 9 bases lay in between. Germline CDR1 reads LNHDA; CDR2 reads SQIVND (reference sequence). This CDR3 reads CASNDSDQPQHF. Here the CDR3 DNA reads TGTGCCAGTAATGACAGCGATCAGCCCCAGCATTTT.

The rearrangement uses TRBV11-2 and TRBJ1-1, with 7 bases lining up with TRBD1. CDR1 is SGHAT, CDR2 FQNNGV, per germline. With 2 bases clipped from V and 5 bases from J, the junction kept 8 bases outside the gene matches. The CDR3 is 15 amino acids. CDR3 nucleotide sequence: TGTGCCAGCAGCTTAACAGGGGCCGGGGGGACTGAAGCTTTCTTT. It translates to CASSLTGAGGTEAFF.

At least ten counts were recorded for this clonotype. The genes are TRBV7-2 and TRBJ1-6, with TRBD1 as a possible D gene (6 bases). CDR3 length: 16 amino acids. The germline CDR1 and CDR2 sequences are SGHTA and FQGNSA. The ends were cut back, 2 bases at V and 6 bases at J, with 14 bases in the middle. The CDR3 DNA reads TGTGCCAGCAGCTTATACAGGGATCGTCCTAATTCACCCCTCCACTTT. This codes for CASSLYRDRPNSPLHF.

The gene calls are TRBV6-1 and TRBJ2-7; D tentatively fits TRBD1 or TRBD2 (7 bases each). The CDR3 has 15 residues. The germline gives CDR1 MNHNS, CDR2 SASEGT. Trimming shortened V by 6 bases and J by 3 bases, and 18 bases separated the two germline ends. CDR3 in amino acids: CASREPGGGHYEQYF. The CDR3 bases are TGTGCCAGCAGAGAACCAGGGGGGGGACACTACGAGCAGTACTTC.

As DNA, the CDR3 is TGTGCCAGCAGCTCCCCACTTCTTTACGAGCAGTACTTC. This codes for CASSSPLLYEQYF. The chain has TRBV7-2 and TRBJ2-7; D remains ambiguous. Germline CDR1 SGHTA, CDR2 FQGNSA. This CDR3 has 13 residues. The V end was cut by 4 bases, the J end by 4 bases, with 11 bases between.

The CDR3 DNA is TGTGCCAGCAGCTTAGACAGACTAGATACGCAGTATTTT. Protein sequence: CASSLDRLDTQYF. The chain combines TRBV7-2 with TRBJ2-3; D remains unclear. Trimming took off 1 base at V and 5 bases at J, with 7 bases between the two ends. The CDR3 extends over 13 amino acids. Germline-derived CDR1 and CDR2 are SGHTA and FQGNSA.

The V call is TRBV4-2, the J call TRBJ2-1, with 7 bases fitting TRBD1. The germline CDR1 and CDR2 sequences are LGHNA and YNFKEQ. This CDR3 comprises 19 residues. V lost 1 base to trimming and J lost 6 bases; unmatched junction nucleotides: 18. The CDR3 protein is CASSQVYGSRQGEGNEQFF. The CDR3 bases are TGTGCCAGCAGCCAAGTTTATGGTTCCCGACAGGGCGAAGGCAATGAGCAGTTCTTC.

This chain connects TRBV5-1 to TRBJ2-1, with 7 positions matching TRBD1. The length of the CDR3 is 15 residues. V dropped 2 bases and J dropped 4; count of bases not matched to a gene: 6. CDR1 is SGHRS, CDR2 YFSETQ, per germline. Here the CDR3 reads CASSFHGTEYNEQFF. For the CDR3, the DNA is TGCGCCAGCAGCTTTCATGGGACAGAGTACAATGAGCAGTTCTTC.

The chain joins TRBV2 to TRBJ2-1; D remains unclear. The germline gives CDR1 SNHLY, CDR2 FYNNEI. The CDR3 runs to 13 residues. With 5 bases removed from V and 7 bases from J, the gap between germline ends came to 12 bases. CDR3 region: CASSSRPRNEQFF. The CDR3 bases are TGTGCCAGCAGTTCCCGACCAAGGAATGAGCAGTTCTTC. The whole variable domain, filled in from reference TRBV2 and TRBJ2-1, reads EPEVTQTPSHQVTQMGQEVILRCVPISNHLYFYWYRQILGQKVEFLVSFYNNEISEKSEIFDDQFSVERPDGSNFTLKIRSTKLEDSAMYFCASSSRPRNEQFFGPGTRLTVL.

The sample holds one count of this clonotype. V is TRBV2 and J is TRBJ1-5; D uncertain. From germline, CDR1 is SNHLY and CDR2 FYNNEI. The CDR3 is 15 amino acids. Trimming removed 10 bases from V and 2 bases from J, with 18 bases in between. The CDR3 nucleotides read TGTGCCACCCAATGGAGGGATACAGGCAATCAGCCCCAGCATTTT. It encodes CATQWRDTGNQPQHF. Drawing the rest from reference TRBV2 and TRBJ1-5, the complete variable domain is EPEVTQTPSHQVTQMGQEVILRCVPISNHLYFYWYRQILGQKVEFLVSFYNNEISEKSEIFDDQFSVERPDGSNFTLKIRSTKLEDSAMYFCATQWRDTGNQPQHFGDGTRLSIL.